The clone carrying this T cell receptor (beta chain) was recorded at least ten times. As yet, its antigen is unknown. This entry is derived from a study of T cells in localized non-small cell lung cancer. Findings of the study overall: Maximal T cell clonality occurred in uninvolved adjacent lung, with tumor ranking below it. Sequence data derive from only one tumor region, so heterogeneity remains possible.

Germline CDR1 reads ENHRY; CDR2 reads SYGVKD. This CDR3 contains 13 residues. The V end was cut by 4 bases, the J end by 4 bases, with 10 bases between. Assay used: immunoSEQ multiplex PCR; TCRdb lists only in-frame clones, some missing. The sample includes about 48,000 clones, 70% to 80% seen only once; the top ten take approximately 16%. The origin of this receptor is a man aged 40 to 70 with stage I squamous cell lung carcinoma. The source material was peripheral blood, sampled before any cancer treatment. This rearrangement joins TRBV10-3 to TRBJ1-2; perhaps TRBD1 as D (5 bases). DNA of the CDR3: TGTGCCATCAGTGGCGGGACGTTCTATGGCTACACCTTC. The encoded protein is CAISGGTFYGYTF.